Here is one TCR beta chain with its context. This sample was included in a study of shared clonotypes between healthy human individuals. This table comes from immunoSEQ multiplex PCR, and its TCRdb copy is limited to in-frame clones, with some not included. Of around 1.4 million clones in the sample, about 98.5% are singletons; the top ten hold approximately 0.4%. CDR3 size: 17 residues. The junction had 18 bases not matched to a gene; V was cut back by 5 bases and J by 9 bases. Per the germline V gene, CDR1 is SEHNR and CDR2 is FQNEAQ (reference sequence). CD4+ cells underwent separation, giving CD45RA+ naive and CD45RA-negative memory subsets.

The sequence derives from a young man in good health. What was sequenced was naive CD4+ T cells sorted from blood. Specified subset: CD45RA+ positively selected. This chain joins TRBV7-9 and TRBJ2-2, with 7 bases matching TRBD1. For the CDR3, the DNA is TGTGCCAGCAGCCCCCTTTCTCTGACAGGGTTTGACCGGGAGCTGTTTTTT. Amino acids: CASSPLSLTGFDRELFF.